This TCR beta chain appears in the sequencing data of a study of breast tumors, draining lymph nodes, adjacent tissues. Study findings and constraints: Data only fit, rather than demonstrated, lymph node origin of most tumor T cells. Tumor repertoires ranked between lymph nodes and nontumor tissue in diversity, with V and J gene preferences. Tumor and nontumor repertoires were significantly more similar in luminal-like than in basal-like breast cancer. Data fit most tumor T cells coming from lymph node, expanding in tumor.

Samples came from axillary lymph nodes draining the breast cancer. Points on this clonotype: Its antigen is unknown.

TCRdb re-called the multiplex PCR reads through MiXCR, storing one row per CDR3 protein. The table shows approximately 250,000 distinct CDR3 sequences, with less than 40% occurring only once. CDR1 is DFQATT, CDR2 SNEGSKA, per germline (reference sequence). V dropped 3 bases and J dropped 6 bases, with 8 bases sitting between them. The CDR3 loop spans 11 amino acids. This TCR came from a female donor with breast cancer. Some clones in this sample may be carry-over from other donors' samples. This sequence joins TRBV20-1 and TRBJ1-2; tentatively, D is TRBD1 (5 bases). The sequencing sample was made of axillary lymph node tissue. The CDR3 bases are TGCAGTGCTAGTCGGGGGAATGGCTACACCTTC. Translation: CSASRGNGYTF.